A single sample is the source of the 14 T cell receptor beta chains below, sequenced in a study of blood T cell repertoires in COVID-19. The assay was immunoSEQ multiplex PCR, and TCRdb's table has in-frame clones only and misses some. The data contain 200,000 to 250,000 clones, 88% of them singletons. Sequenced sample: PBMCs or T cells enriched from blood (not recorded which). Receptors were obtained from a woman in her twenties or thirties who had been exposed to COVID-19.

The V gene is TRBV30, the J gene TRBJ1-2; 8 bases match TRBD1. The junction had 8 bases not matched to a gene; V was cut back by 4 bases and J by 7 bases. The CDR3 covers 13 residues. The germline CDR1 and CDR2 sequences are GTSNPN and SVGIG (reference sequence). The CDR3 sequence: CAWTKIQGGGYTF. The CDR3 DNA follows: TGTGCCTGGACTAAAATACAGGGGGGTGGCTACACCTTC.

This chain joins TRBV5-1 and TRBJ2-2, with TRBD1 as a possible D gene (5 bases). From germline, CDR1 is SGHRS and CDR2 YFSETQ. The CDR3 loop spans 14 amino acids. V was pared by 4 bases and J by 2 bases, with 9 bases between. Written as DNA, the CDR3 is TGCGCCAGCAGCCTAGGGGTTAACACCGGGGAGCTGTTTTTT. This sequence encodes CASSLGVNTGELFF.

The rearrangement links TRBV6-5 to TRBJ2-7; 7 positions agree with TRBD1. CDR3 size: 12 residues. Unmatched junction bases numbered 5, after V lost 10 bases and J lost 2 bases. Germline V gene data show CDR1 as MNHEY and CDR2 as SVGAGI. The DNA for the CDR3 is TGTGCCACAGCCGGGACAGCCTACGAGCAGTACTTC. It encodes CATAGTAYEQYF.

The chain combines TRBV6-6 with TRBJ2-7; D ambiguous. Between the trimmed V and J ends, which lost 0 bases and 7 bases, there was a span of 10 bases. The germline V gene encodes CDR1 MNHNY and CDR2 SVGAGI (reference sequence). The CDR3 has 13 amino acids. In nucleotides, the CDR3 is TGTGCCAGCAGTTACTCGGAGAACCGAGAGCAGTACTTC. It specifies CASSYSENREQYF.

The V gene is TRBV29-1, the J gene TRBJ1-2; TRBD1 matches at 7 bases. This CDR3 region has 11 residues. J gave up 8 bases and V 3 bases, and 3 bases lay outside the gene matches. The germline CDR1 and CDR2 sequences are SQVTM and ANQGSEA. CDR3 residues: CSVETGHGYTF. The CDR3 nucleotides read TGCAGCGTTGAGACAGGGCACGGCTACACCTTC.

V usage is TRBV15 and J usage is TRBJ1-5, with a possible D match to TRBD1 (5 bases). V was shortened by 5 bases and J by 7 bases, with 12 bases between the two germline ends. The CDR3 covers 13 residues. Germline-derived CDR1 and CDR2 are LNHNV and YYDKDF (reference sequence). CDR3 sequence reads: CATSSGEGQPQHF. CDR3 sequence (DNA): TGTGCCACCAGCTCGGGGGAGGGACAGCCCCAGCATTTT.

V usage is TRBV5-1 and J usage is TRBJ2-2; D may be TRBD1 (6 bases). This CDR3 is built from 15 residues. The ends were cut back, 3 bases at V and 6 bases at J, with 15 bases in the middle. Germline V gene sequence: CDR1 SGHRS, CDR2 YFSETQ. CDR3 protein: CASSSDGQFAGELFF. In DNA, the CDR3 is TGCGCCAGCAGCTCCGACGGACAGTTTGCCGGGGAGCTGTTTTTT.

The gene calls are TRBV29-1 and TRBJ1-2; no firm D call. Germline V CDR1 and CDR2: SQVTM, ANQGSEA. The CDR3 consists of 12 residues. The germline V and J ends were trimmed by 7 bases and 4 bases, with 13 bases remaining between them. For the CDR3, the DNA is TGCAGCGGACGGGAGGCGGGCTATGGCTACACCTTC. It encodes CSGREAGYGYTF.

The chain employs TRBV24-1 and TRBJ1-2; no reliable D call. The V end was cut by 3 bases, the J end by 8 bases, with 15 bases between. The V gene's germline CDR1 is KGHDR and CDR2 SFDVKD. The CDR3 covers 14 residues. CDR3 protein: CATSDSDGVGGYTF. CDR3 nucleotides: TGTGCCACCAGTGATAGTGACGGGGTCGGGGGCTACACCTTC.

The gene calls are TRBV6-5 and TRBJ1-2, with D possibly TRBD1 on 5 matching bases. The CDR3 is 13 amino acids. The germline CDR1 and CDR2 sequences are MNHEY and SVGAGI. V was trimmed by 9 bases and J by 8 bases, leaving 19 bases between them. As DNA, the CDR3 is TGTGCCAGTTTAAGGGTCTCCAGGGTGGGCTACACCTTC. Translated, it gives CASLRVSRVGYTF.

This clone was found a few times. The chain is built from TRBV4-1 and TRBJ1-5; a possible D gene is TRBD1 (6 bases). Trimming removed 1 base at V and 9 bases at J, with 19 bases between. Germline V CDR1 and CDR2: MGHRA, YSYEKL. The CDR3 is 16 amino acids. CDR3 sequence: CASSQVLEEGVRPQHF. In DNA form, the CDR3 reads TGCGCCAGCAGCCAAGTACTGGAAGAGGGGGTAAGGCCCCAGCATTTT.

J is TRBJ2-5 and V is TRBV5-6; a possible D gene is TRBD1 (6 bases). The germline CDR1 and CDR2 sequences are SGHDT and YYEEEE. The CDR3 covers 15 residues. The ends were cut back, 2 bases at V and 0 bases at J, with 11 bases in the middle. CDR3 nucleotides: TGTGCCAGCAGCTTCGGTACAGGGTACCAAGAGACCCAGTACTTC. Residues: CASSFGTGYQETQYF.

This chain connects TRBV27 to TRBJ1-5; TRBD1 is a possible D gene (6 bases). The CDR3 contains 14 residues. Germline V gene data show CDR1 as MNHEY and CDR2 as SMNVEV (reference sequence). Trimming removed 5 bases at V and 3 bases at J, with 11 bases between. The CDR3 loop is CASSQDSPNQPQHF. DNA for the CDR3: TGTGCCAGCAGTCAGGACAGCCCCAATCAGCCCCAGCATTTT.

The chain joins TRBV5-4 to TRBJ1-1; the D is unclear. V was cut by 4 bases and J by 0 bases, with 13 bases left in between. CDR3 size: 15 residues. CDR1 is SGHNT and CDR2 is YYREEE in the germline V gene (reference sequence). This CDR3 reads CASSPPRGVNTEAFF. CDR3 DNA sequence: TGTGCCAGCAGCCCCCCCCGCGGGGTGAACACTGAAGCTTTCTTT. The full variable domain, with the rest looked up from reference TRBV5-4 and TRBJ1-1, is ETGVTQSPTHLIKTRGQQVTLRCSSQSGHNTVSWYQQALGQGPQFIFQYYREEENGRGNFPPRFSGLQFPNYSSELNVNALELDDSALYLCASSPPRGVNTEAFFGQGTRLTVV.